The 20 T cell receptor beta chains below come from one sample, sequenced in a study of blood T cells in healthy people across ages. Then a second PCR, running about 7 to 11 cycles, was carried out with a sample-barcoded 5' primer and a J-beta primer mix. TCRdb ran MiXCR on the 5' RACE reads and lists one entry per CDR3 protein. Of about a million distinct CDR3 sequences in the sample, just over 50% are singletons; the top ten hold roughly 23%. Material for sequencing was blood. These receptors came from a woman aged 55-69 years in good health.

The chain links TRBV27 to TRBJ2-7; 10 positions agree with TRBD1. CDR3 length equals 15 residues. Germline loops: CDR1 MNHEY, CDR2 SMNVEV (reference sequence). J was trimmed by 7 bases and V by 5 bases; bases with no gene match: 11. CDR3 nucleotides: TGTGCCAGCAGTGTTCCGGGACAGGGGAAAAATGAGCAGTACTTC. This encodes CASSVPGQGKNEQYF.

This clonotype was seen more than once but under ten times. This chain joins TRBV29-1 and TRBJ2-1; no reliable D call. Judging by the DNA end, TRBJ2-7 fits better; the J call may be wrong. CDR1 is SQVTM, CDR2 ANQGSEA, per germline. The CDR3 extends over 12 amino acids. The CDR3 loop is CSVGLSYNEQYF. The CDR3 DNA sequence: TGCAGCGTTGGGCTGTCCTACAATGAGCAGTACTTC.

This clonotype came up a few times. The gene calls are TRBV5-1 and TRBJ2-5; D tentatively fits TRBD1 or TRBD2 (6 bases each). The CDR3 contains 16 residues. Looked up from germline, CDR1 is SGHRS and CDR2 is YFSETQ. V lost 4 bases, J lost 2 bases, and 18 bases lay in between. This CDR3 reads CASSKAPGADQETQYF. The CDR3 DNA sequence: TGCGCCAGCAGCAAGGCCCCGGGGGCGGATCAAGAGACCCAGTACTTC. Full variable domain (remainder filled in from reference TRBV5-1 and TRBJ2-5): KAGVTQTPRYLIKTRGQQVTLSCSPISGHRSVSWYQQTPGQGLQFLFEYFSETQRNKGNFPGRFSGRQFSNSRSEMNVSTLELGDSALYLCASSKAPGADQETQYFGPGTRLLVL.

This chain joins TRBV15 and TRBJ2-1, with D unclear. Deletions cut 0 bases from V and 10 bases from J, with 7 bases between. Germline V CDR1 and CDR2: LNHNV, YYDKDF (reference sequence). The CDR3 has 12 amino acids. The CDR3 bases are TGTGCCACCAGCAGAGATCTTGAAGAGCAGTTCTTC. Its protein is CATSRDLEEQFF.

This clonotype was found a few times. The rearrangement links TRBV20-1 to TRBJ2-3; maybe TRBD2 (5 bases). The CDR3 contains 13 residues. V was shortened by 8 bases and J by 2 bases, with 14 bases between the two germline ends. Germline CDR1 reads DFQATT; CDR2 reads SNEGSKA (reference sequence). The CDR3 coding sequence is TGCAGTAGAACGGGGAGTAACACAGATACGCAGTATTTT. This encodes CSRTGSNTDTQYF.

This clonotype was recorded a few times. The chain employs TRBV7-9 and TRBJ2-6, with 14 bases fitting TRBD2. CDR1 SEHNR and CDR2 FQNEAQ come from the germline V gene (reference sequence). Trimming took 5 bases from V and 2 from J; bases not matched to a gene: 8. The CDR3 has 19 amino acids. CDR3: CASSTGLAGGAAGANVLTF. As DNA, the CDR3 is TGTGCCAGCAGCACCGGACTAGCGGGAGGTGCGGCTGGGGCCAACGTCCTGACTTTC.

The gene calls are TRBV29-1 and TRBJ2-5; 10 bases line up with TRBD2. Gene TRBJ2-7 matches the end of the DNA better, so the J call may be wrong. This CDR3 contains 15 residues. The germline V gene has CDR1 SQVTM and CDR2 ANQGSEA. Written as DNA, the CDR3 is TGCAGCGCCCTCGGGGTAGCGGGAGGAGGAGGCGAGCAGTACTTC. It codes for CSALGVAGGGGEQYF.

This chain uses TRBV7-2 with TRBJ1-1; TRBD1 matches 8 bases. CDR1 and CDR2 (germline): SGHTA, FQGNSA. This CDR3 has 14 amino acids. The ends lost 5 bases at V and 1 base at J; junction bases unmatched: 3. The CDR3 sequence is CASSEDRANTEAFF. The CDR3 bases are TGTGCCAGCAGCGAGGACAGGGCGAACACTGAAGCTTTCTTT.

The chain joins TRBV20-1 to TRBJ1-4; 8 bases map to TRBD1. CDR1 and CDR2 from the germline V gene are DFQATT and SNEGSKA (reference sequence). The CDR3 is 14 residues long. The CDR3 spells CRPSAGGGSEKLFF. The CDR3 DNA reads TGCAGGCCCAGTGCAGGGGGCGGTTCTGAAAAACTGTTTTTT.

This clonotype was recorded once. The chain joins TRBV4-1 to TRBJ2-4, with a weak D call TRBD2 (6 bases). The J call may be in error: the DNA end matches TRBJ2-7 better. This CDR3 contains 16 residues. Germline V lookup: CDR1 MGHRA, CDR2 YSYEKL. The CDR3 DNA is TGCGCCAGCAGCAACTACTTCCGGGACTCCACCTACGAGCAGTACTTC. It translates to CASSNYFRDSTYEQYF.

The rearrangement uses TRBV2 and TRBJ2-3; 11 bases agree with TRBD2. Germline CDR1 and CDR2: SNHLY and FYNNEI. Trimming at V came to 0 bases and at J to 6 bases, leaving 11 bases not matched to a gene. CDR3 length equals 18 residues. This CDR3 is CASSEALPLAGAPDTQYF. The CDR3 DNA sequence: TGTGCCAGCAGTGAAGCGCTTCCACTAGCGGGAGCCCCTGATACGCAGTATTTT.

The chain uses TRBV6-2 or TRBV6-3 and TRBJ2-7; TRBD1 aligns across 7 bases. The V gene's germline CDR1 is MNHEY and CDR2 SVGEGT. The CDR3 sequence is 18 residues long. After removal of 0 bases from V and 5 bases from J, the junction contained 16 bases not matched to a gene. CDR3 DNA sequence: TGTGCCAGCAGTTACTCGTCGATCGGGACAGTTTTTAGGAACGAGCAGTACTTC. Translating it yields CASSYSSIGTVFRNEQYF.

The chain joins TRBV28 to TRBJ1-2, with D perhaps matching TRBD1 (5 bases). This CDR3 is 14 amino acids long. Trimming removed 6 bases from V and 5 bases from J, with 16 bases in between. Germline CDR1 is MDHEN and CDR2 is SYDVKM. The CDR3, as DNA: TGTGCCAGCAGGGGGCCAGCGGAAGATTATGGCTACACCTTC. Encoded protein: CASRGPAEDYGYTF.

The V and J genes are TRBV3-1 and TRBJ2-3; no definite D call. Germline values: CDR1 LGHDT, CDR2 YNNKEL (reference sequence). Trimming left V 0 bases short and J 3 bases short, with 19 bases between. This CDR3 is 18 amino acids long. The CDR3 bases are TGTGCCAGCAGCCAAGATCTGCATGGCCGCGGAAGAACAGATACGCAGTATTTT. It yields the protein CASSQDLHGRGRTDTQYF.

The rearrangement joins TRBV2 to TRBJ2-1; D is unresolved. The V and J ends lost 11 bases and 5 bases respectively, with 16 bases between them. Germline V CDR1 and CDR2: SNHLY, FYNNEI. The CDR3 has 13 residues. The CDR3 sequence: CAGMRDPHNEQFF. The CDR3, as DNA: TGTGCCGGCATGCGCGATCCCCACAATGAGCAGTTCTTC. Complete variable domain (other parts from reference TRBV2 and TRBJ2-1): EPEVTQTPSHQVTQMGQEVILRCVPISNHLYFYWYRQILGQKVEFLVSFYNNEISEKSEIFDDQFSVERPDGSNFTLKIRSTKLEDSAMYFCAGMRDPHNEQFFGPGTRLTVL.

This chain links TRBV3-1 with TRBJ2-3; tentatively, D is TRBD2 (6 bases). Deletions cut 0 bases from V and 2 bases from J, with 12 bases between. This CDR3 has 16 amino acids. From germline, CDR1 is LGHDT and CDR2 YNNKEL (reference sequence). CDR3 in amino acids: CASSQDSGLITDTQYF. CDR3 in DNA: TGTGCCAGCAGCCAAGATAGCGGACTGATCACAGATACGCAGTATTTT.

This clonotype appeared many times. The CDR3 loop is CASSLQDYEQYF. The CDR3 DNA reads as TGTGCCAGCAGTTTACAGGACTACGAGCAGTACTTC. The gene calls are TRBV7-9 and TRBJ2-7; TRBD1 is a possible D gene (5 bases). Per the germline V gene, CDR1 is SEHNR and CDR2 is FQNEAQ (reference sequence). V was shortened by 6 bases and J by 3 bases, with 9 bases between the two germline ends. This CDR3 region has 12 residues.

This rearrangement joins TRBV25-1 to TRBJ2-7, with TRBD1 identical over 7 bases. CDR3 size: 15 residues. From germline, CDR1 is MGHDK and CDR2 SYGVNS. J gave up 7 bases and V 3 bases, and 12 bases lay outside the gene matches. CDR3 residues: CASSEPGQQTGEQYF. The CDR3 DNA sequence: TGTGCCAGCAGTGAGCCGGGACAGCAAACAGGAGAGCAGTACTTC.

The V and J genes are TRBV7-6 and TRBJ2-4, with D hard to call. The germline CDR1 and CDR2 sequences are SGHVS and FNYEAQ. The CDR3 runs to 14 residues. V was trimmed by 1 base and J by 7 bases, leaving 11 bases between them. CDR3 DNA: TGTGCCAGCAGCTTAGTCCCACAGAACAACATTCAGTACTTC. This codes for CASSLVPQNNIQYF.

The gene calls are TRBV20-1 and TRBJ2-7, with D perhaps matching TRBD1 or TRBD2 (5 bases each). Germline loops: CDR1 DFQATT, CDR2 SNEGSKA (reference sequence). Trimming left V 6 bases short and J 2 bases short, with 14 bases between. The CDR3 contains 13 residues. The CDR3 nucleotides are TGCAGTGCCCCCGGGACGGACGCCTACGAGCAGTACTTC. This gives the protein CSAPGTDAYEQYF.